This TCR beta chain was retrieved from a study of T cell changes during pregnancy in multiple sclerosis. Germline CDR1 and CDR2: MDHEN and SYDVKM. V gave up 6 bases and J gave up 3 bases; unmatched junction bases: 12. This CDR3 region has 18 residues. Assay used: immunoSEQ multiplex PCR; TCRdb lists only in-frame clones, some missing. The sample records 45,000 to 55,000 clones, around 93% being singletons. V gene TRBV28 combines with J gene TRBJ2-7; 15 bases are a match to TRBD2. The origin of this receptor is a female donor in good health, enrolled as a control in a pregnancy study. This specimen consisted of CD4+ T cells from peripheral blood mononuclear cells, obtained after pregnancy. The CDR3, as DNA: TGTGCCAGCAGCGGGACGGGGACTAGCGGGGGGACTTTCTACGAGCAGTACTTC. Translating it yields CASSGTGTSGGTFYEQYF.